The 18 T cell receptor beta chains listed next were all sequenced from one sample in a study of blood T cell repertoires in COVID-19. TCRdb's table, derived via immunoSEQ multiplex PCR, lists solely in-frame clones and lacks some. The data show over 90,000 clones, with more than 90% seen just once and 4.2% held by the top ten. The sequencing input was peripheral blood. The receptors originated from a man aged 18 to 30 with acute or convalescent COVID-19.

The J gene is TRBJ2-5, the V gene TRBV9, with D uncertain. The germline V and J ends were trimmed by 0 bases and 2 bases, with 8 bases remaining between them. The CDR3 sequence is 14 residues long. Germline V gives CDR1 SGDLS, CDR2 YYNGEE. In nucleotides, the CDR3 is TGTGCCAGCAGCGTAGGGCCTCGTCAAGAGACCCAGTACTTC. Translating it yields CASSVGPRQETQYF.

CDR3 sequence (DNA): TGTGCCAGTAGTATCCGGCCTCCCGGGGGAGAGACCCAGTACTTC. It translates to CASSIRPPGGETQYF. The chain couples TRBV19 to TRBJ2-5, with D tentatively TRBD2 (6 bases). Trimming cost V 3 bases and J 4 bases, with 15 bases left between them. The length of the CDR3 is 15 residues. The germline gives CDR1 LNHDA, CDR2 SQIVND (reference sequence).

The CDR3 DNA sequence: TGTGCCAGCAGCTTTATGATAGAGGGTAATGAGCAGTTCTTC. It translates to CASSFMIEGNEQFF. The V and J genes are TRBV5-4 and TRBJ2-1; TRBD2 might be the D (5 bases). Per germline, CDR1 SGHNT and CDR2 YYREEE (reference sequence). CDR3 length equals 14 residues. Trimming took off 2 bases at V and 7 bases at J, with 13 bases between the two ends. Combining the CDR3 with reference TRBV5-4 and TRBJ2-1 gives the whole variable domain ETGVTQSPTHLIKTRGQQVTLRCSSQSGHNTVSWYQQALGQGPQFIFQYYREEENGRGNFPPRFSGLQFPNYSSELNVNALELDDSALYLCASSFMIEGNEQFFGPGTRLTVL.

This chain joins TRBV4-2 and TRBJ1-5; weak D call: TRBD1 (5 bases). Germline CDR1 reads LGHNA; CDR2 reads YNFKEQ. V lost 0 bases to trimming and J lost 4 bases, with 10 bases between them. The CDR3 spans 15 residues. Here the CDR3 reads CASSQESRDNQPQHF. The CDR3 nucleotides are TGTGCCAGCAGCCAAGAGAGCAGGGATAATCAGCCCCAGCATTTT.

The rearrangement joins TRBV25-1 to TRBJ1-4, with D tentatively TRBD1 (5 bases). V lost 1 base, J lost 0 bases, and 9 bases lay in between. Per germline, CDR1 MGHDK and CDR2 SYGVNS. The CDR3 contains 16 residues. The CDR3: CASSESPGATNEKLFF. In nucleotides, the CDR3 is TGTGCCAGCAGTGAATCCCCGGGGGCAACTAATGAAAAACTGTTTTTT.

The chain uses TRBV7-2 and TRBJ2-5, with unresolved D. The CDR3 extends over 12 amino acids. Germline lookup yields CDR1 SGHTA and CDR2 FQGNSA. Trimming took off 4 bases at V and 5 bases at J, with 8 bases between the two ends. The CDR3 coding sequence is TGTGCCAGCAGCTCCTCACTTGAGACCCAGTACTTC. Translation gives CASSSSLETQYF.

This clone has only one observation. The gene calls are TRBV3-1 (or the pseudogene TRBV3-2) and TRBJ1-1, with D uncertain. The CDR3 has 14 residues. V was shortened by 1 base and J by 1 base, with 7 bases between the two germline ends. Germline V gene lookup returns CDR1 LGHDT and CDR2 YNNKEL (reference sequence). CDR3 sequence reads: CASSQGQQNTEAFF. CDR3 nucleotide sequence: TGTGCCAGCAGCCAAGGCCAACAGAACACTGAAGCTTTCTTT.

This clone was observed once. The chain employs TRBV29-1 and TRBJ2-3; tentative D call: TRBD1 (6 bases). Germline V gene data show CDR1 as SQVTM and CDR2 as ANQGSEA. Trimming removed 3 bases from V and 0 bases from J, with 13 bases in between. The CDR3 is 15 residues long. The CDR3 DNA reads TGCAGCGTTGACCCCGGGCAGGGGAGCACAGATACGCAGTATTTT. This codes for CSVDPGQGSTDTQYF.

V is TRBV9 and J is TRBJ1-4; TRBD1 matches 8 bases. Per germline, CDR1 SGDLS and CDR2 YYNGEE. After removal of 4 bases from V and 8 bases from J, the junction contained 10 bases not matched to a gene. This CDR3 contains 15 residues. The CDR3 loop is CASSTGQGWGEKLFF. The CDR3, as DNA: TGTGCCAGCAGCACCGGACAGGGTTGGGGAGAAAAACTGTTTTTT.

V and J are TRBV5-1 and TRBJ1-3; 7 nucleotides match TRBD1. The length of the CDR3 is 16 residues. The junction had 11 bases not matched to a gene; V was cut back by 6 bases and J by 2 bases. The germline V gene encodes CDR1 SGHRS and CDR2 YFSETQ. CDR3 sequence reads: CASTQGDLSTGNTIYF. Written as DNA, the CDR3 is TGCGCCAGCACCCAGGGGGATTTGAGTACTGGAAACACCATATATTTT.

The V call is TRBV6-5, the J call TRBJ1-1; no clear D. The V gene's germline CDR1 is MNHEY and CDR2 SVGAGI. V gave up 4 bases and J gave up 0 bases, with 6 bases separating them. The CDR3 spans 13 residues. The chain's CDR3 is CASSSTVNTEAFF. For the CDR3, the DNA is TGTGCCAGCAGTTCCACGGTGAACACTGAAGCTTTCTTT.

This chain links TRBV7-5 with TRBJ1-5. TRBV7-5 has pseudogene status. The CDR3 runs 12 residues. In DNA, the CDR3 is TGTGTCAGAAGCTCTATTAATCAGCCCCAGCATTTT. It translates to CVRSSINQPQHF.

V usage is TRBV18 and J usage is TRBJ1-1; 9 bases are a match to TRBD1. This CDR3 has 15 amino acids. The germline CDR1 and CDR2 sequences are KGHSH and LQKENI. V lost 6 bases, J lost 3 bases, and 8 bases stayed unmatched. CDR3 in DNA: TGTGCCAGCTCCCCTTGGACAGGGGAATACACTGAAGCTTTCTTT. Amino acids: CASSPWTGEYTEAFF.

For this clone: The germline gene is not matched at one end of the junction; a read error may be the cause. The chain combines TRBV20-1 with TRBJ2-2; 10 bases map to TRBD1. This CDR3 region has 15 residues. From germline, CDR1 is DFQATT and CDR2 SNEGSKA (reference sequence). The CDR3 sequence is CSASGTGVNTGEPFF. CDR3 sequence (DNA): TGCAGTGCTAGTGGGACAGGGGTCAACACCGGGGAGCCGTTTTTT.

The chain recombines TRBV30 with TRBJ2-2; perhaps TRBD1 as D (6 bases). Germline V gene sequence: CDR1 GTSNPN, CDR2 SVGIG (reference sequence). The CDR3 runs to 19 residues. Deletions cut 3 bases from V and 1 base from J, with 24 bases between. As DNA, the CDR3 is TGTGCCTGGAGCGTTAGGCCCTTCTCCGAGACAGGGAACACCGGGGAGCTGTTTTTT. This gives the protein CAWSVRPFSETGNTGELFF.

V gene TRBV9 combines with J gene TRBJ1-2; 7 bases line up with TRBD1. V shed 3 bases and J 3 bases; nucleotides not matched to a gene: 5. The CDR3 consists of 14 residues. CDR1 is SGDLS and CDR2 is YYNGEE in the germline V gene. Here the CDR3 DNA reads TGTGCCAGCAGCGGATTGGGACAGCACTATGGCTACACCTTC. Translated, it gives CASSGLGQHYGYTF.

The chain carries TRBV4-1 and TRBJ2-1; 8 bases align to TRBD1. CDR1 is MGHRA, CDR2 YSYEKL, per germline. This CDR3 contains 14 residues. Trimming at V came to 0 bases and at J to 9 bases, leaving 4 bases not matched to a gene. The DNA for the CDR3 is TGCGCCAGCAGCCAAGACGGACAGGGAGGTGAGCAGTTCTTC. Translating it yields CASSQDGQGGEQFF.

This clone was observed once. This sequence joins TRBV10-2 and TRBJ1-2; TRBD1 might be the D (5 bases). Germline lookup yields CDR1 WSHSY and CDR2 SAAADI. The CDR3 runs 15 residues. V lost 3 bases and J 2 bases, leaving 13 bases between the germline ends. In nucleotides, the CDR3 is TGCGCCAGCAGTGATAAAGGGGTGCGAAACTATGGCTACACCTTC. Translated, it gives CASSDKGVRNYGYTF.